Following are 31 T cell receptor beta chains from one sample sequenced in a study of OX40 agonist ivuxolimab in advanced cancers. TCRdb's copy holds only in-frame clones and misses some; the assay was immunoSEQ multiplex PCR. The sample lists some 73,000 clones, 70% to 90% occurring once. The specimen comprised CD4+ or CD8+ T cells sorted from blood, sampled in a trial of the OX40 agonist ivuxolimab. Receptor source: an adult with an advanced solid tumor such as melanoma, head and neck, liver or kidney cancer.

This chain links TRBV10-3 with TRBJ2-1; 15 nucleotides align to TRBD2. The CDR3 extends over 18 amino acids. V lost 10 bases and J lost 4; bases outside the gene matches: 14. Germline V gene data show CDR1 as ENHRY and CDR2 as SYGVKD. CDR3 region: CATERTSGGAFEYNEQFF. CDR3 DNA: TGTGCCACCGAGAGGACTAGCGGGGGGGCCTTTGAATACAATGAGCAGTTCTTC.

The V and J genes are TRBV6-7 and TRBJ1-5, with D possibly being TRBD1 (5 bases). TRBV6-7 is classed as an ORF, of uncertain function. This CDR3 spans 20 amino acids. V was pared by 5 bases and J by 0 bases, with 26 bases between. This CDR3 is CASSRIPDCRVGYSNQPQHF. CDR3 sequence (DNA): TGTGCCAGCAGTCGAATACCGGACTGCAGGGTGGGATATAGCAATCAGCCCCAGCATTTT.

The CDR3 DNA follows: TGTGCCACCAGCAGCGGACAGGCTTACAATGAGCAGTTCTTC. Translating it yields CATSSGQAYNEQFF. The rearrangement uses TRBV15 and TRBJ2-1, with 7 bases lining up with TRBD1. V lost 3 bases, J lost 4 bases, and 3 bases stayed unmatched. The germline V gene has CDR1 LNHNV and CDR2 YYDKDF (reference sequence). The CDR3 consists of 14 residues.

The chain has TRBV9 and TRBJ1-2, with D perhaps matching TRBD1 (5 bases). V lost 0 bases and J 2 bases, leaving 8 bases between the germline ends. CDR3 length equals 14 residues. Germline V gene data show CDR1 as SGDLS and CDR2 as YYNGEE. The CDR3 nucleotides are TGTGCCAGCAGCGTAGATGGGGGGAACTATGGCTACACCTTC. Translation: CASSVDGGNYGYTF.

CDR3 region: CASSLNPGAGTNYGYTF. CDR3 nucleotide sequence: TGTGCCAGCAGCTTAAACCCCGGGGCAGGGACTAACTATGGCTACACCTTC. This chain uses TRBV11-1 with TRBJ1-2; D may be TRBD1 (5 bases). The CDR3 has 17 amino acids. Looked up from germline, CDR1 is SGHAT and CDR2 is FQDESV (reference sequence). Trimming took off 2 bases at V and 0 bases at J, with 16 bases between the two ends.

J is TRBJ1-2 and V is TRBV28, with 8 bases lining up with TRBD1. With V trimmed by 5 bases and J by 9 bases, 17 bases remained unmatched. The V gene's germline CDR1 is MDHEN and CDR2 SYDVKM. This CDR3 region has 16 residues. CDR3 bases: TGTGCCAGCAGTCGGCTACAGGGGGAGACCGGTAGAAGCTACACCTTC. This codes for CASSRLQGETGRSYTF.

The genes are TRBV6-1 and TRBJ2-1, with D perhaps TRBD1 (5 bases). The CDR3 extends over 14 amino acids. V was clipped by 7 bases and J by 1 base, with 11 bases between them. Germline values: CDR1 MNHNS, CDR2 SASEGT. Written as DNA, the CDR3 is TGTGCCAGCAACGATAGGGGTTCCTACAATGAGCAGTTCTTC. The encoded protein is CASNDRGSYNEQFF.

This chain links TRBV5-1 with TRBJ2-7; D may be TRBD2 (5 bases). CDR3 size: 11 residues. The ends were cut back, 3 bases at V and 5 bases at J, with 6 bases in the middle. From germline, CDR1 is SGHRS and CDR2 YFSETQ. The CDR3 nucleotides read TGCGCCAGCAGCTGGCGGGACGAGCAGTACTTC. Translating gives CASSWRDEQYF.

The gene calls are TRBV5-5 and TRBJ1-5; unclear D gene. Trimming shortened V by 0 bases and J by 4 bases, and 11 bases separated the two germline ends. The CDR3 runs 15 residues. The V gene's germline CDR1 is SGHKS and CDR2 YYEKEE (reference sequence). CDR3 DNA sequence: TGTGCCAGCAGCTTGGGACCCACCCGAAATCAGCCCCAGCATTTT. Its translation is CASSLGPTRNQPQHF.

This clone was seen a few times. The rearrangement uses TRBV11-2 and TRBJ2-7; D is unresolved. The CDR3 covers 14 residues. Germline CDR1 and CDR2: SGHAT and FQNNGV. V was trimmed by 2 bases and J by 2 bases, leaving 10 bases between them. CDR3 in DNA: TGTGCCAGCAGCTTATCGACGGCGGCCTACGAGCAGTACTTC. This gives the protein CASSLSTAAYEQYF.

The V gene is TRBV6-5, the J gene TRBJ1-1; 8 positions match TRBD1. V trimming: 0 bases; J trimming: 4 bases; junction bases outside the gene matches: 4. CDR3 length: 15 residues. Germline loops: CDR1 MNHEY, CDR2 SVGAGI. The CDR3 DNA reads TGTGCCAGCAGTTACTCTTTACAGGGGGTCACTGAAGCTTTCTTT. Translated, it gives CASSYSLQGVTEAFF.

The rearrangement uses TRBV7-2 and TRBJ2-3; 7 bases map to TRBD2. The germline V gene has CDR1 SGHTA and CDR2 FQGNSA. This CDR3 contains 14 residues. V dropped 3 bases and J dropped 2; count of bases not matched to a gene: 2. In nucleotides, the CDR3 is TGTGCCAGCAGCTTTAGCGGGCCCACAGATACGCAGTATTTT. Translation gives CASSFSGPTDTQYF.

This clone was picked up one time. The rearrangement joins TRBV7-2 to TRBJ2-3, with 8 bases matching TRBD1. The CDR3 length is 15 residues. After removal of 5 bases from V and 2 bases from J, the junction contained 6 bases not matched to a gene. From germline, CDR1 is SGHTA and CDR2 FQGNSA. Here the CDR3 DNA reads TGTGCCAGCAGCATCAGGGGGCTTGTCACAGATACGCAGTATTTT. It yields the protein CASSIRGLVTDTQYF.

J is TRBJ2-7 and V is TRBV9; TRBD2 matches 10 bases. CDR1 is SGDLS, CDR2 YYNGEE, per germline. J gave up 3 bases and V 0 bases, and 0 bases lay outside the gene matches. CDR3 length equals 14 residues. The CDR3 is CASSVEREGYEQYF. CDR3 DNA: TGTGCCAGCAGCGTAGAGCGGGAGGGCTACGAGCAGTACTTC.

The rearrangement uses TRBV4-1 and TRBJ1-2, with no clear D. The germline CDR1 and CDR2 sequences are MGHRA and YSYEKL. This CDR3 contains 15 residues. V lost 5 bases and J 4 bases, leaving 17 bases between the germline ends. CDR3 loop: CASSFARSSVYGYTF. In nucleotides, the CDR3 is TGCGCCAGCAGCTTCGCCCGCAGTTCTGTCTATGGCTACACCTTC.

The chain has TRBV30 and TRBJ1-3; 10 nucleotides line up with TRBD1. The V gene's germline CDR1 is GTSNPN and CDR2 SVGIG (reference sequence). The V segment lost 3 bases and the J segment 4 bases; nucleotides outside the gene matches: 6. This CDR3 is 15 amino acids long. The CDR3: CAWSSGTGVGNTIYF. The CDR3 DNA is TGTGCCTGGAGCTCCGGGACAGGGGTAGGAAACACCATATATTTT.

The chain couples TRBV5-3 to TRBJ2-1; 14 nucleotides line up with TRBD2. TRBV5-3 is an ORF; its function is uncertain. The trim removed 0 bases at V and 0 bases at J, leaving 8 bases unmatched. The CDR3 contains 20 residues. CDR3: CARSLAEGTSGGSSYNEQFF. The CDR3 DNA reads TGTGCCAGAAGCTTGGCAGAGGGGACTAGCGGGGGTAGCTCCTACAATGAGCAGTTCTTC.

The CDR3 coding sequence is TGCGCCAGCAGCCTGGGGGGGATGGGCCCCGGGGAGCTGTTTTTT. Translating it yields CASSLGGMGPGELFF. The chain couples TRBV4-3 to TRBJ2-2; 7 bases map to TRBD2. Per germline, CDR1 LGHNA and CDR2 YSLEER. The CDR3 totals 15 residues. J was trimmed by 6 bases and V by 4 bases; bases with no gene match: 8.

V and J are TRBV18 and TRBJ1-5; D ambiguous. The V end lost 3 bases, the J end lost 3 bases, and 18 bases lay between the germline ends. CDR1 KGHSH and CDR2 LQKENI come from the germline V gene. This CDR3 region has 17 residues. The CDR3 bases are TGTGCCAGCTCACCGGCCTATGGCGATCGGGTCAATCAGCCCCAGCATTTT. Encoded protein: CASSPAYGDRVNQPQHF.

V usage is TRBV11-2 and J usage is TRBJ1-2, with TRBD1 identical over 7 bases. The V segment lost 2 bases and the J segment 6 bases; nucleotides outside the gene matches: 9. In germline, CDR1 is SGHAT, CDR2 FQNNGV. The CDR3 has 15 amino acids. The CDR3 coding sequence is TGTGCCAGCAGCTTAACGGACAGGCAGGTTAATGGCTACACCTTC. This sequence encodes CASSLTDRQVNGYTF.

The chain couples TRBV10-2 to TRBJ2-7; 9 bases fit TRBD2. The CDR3 covers 14 residues. Looked up from germline, CDR1 is WSHSY and CDR2 is SAAADI. The trim removed 3 bases at V and 4 bases at J, leaving 4 bases unmatched. CDR3 in amino acids: CASSDHSGSYEQYF. DNA for the CDR3: TGCGCCAGCAGTGATCATAGCGGGAGTTACGAGCAGTACTTC.

The chain combines TRBV15 with TRBJ1-4; 9 nucleotides align to TRBD1. The CDR3 extends over 15 amino acids. Germline V gene lookup returns CDR1 LNHNV and CDR2 YYDKDF (reference sequence). J lost 5 bases, V lost 1 base, and 2 bases had no gene match. DNA for the CDR3: TGTGCCACCAGCAGAGGAGGGACAGGGAATGAAAAACTGTTTTTT. As protein: CATSRGGTGNEKLFF.

This chain joins TRBV7-3 and TRBJ2-3; 9 nucleotides align to TRBD2. The V and J ends lost 1 base and 6 bases, in that order; junction bases with no gene match: 5. CDR3 length equals 15 residues. Germline assignment: CDR1 SGHTA and CDR2 FQGTGA. The CDR3 loop reads CASSLNGLASDTQYF. As DNA, the CDR3 is TGTGCCAGCAGCTTAAACGGACTAGCGTCGGATACGCAGTATTTT. The entire variable domain, with the rest obtained from reference TRBV7-3 and TRBJ2-3, is as follows: GAGVSQTPSNKVTEKGKYVELRCDPISGHTALYWYRQSLGQGPEFLIYFQGTGAADDSGLPNDRFFAVRPEGSVSTLKIQRTERGDSAVYLCASSLNGLASDTQYFGPGTRLTVL.

This clone has only one observation. This sequence joins TRBV7-8 and TRBJ2-7; TRBD1 matches at 7 bases. After removal of 4 bases from V and 2 bases from J, the junction contained 8 bases not matched to a gene. From germline, CDR1 is SGHVS and CDR2 FQNEAQ. This CDR3 is 15 amino acids long. CDR3 region: CASSSGRDRTYEQYF. For the CDR3, the DNA is TGTGCCAGCAGCTCGGGCCGGGACAGAACCTACGAGCAGTACTTC.

The chain links TRBV5-1 to TRBJ2-7, with 10 bases matching TRBD1. The CDR3 totals 15 residues. Germline trimming cut 0 bases from V and 5 bases from J; bases unmatched to any gene: 5. CDR1 is SGHRS, CDR2 YFSETQ, per germline. CDR3 DNA sequence: TGCGCCAGCAGCTTGGCCGGGACAGGGGTCCACGAGCAGTACTTC. Translating it yields CASSLAGTGVHEQYF.

The chain is built from TRBV6-5 and TRBJ1-4, with 7 bases matching TRBD1. There are 15 residues in the CDR3. Germline loops: CDR1 MNHEY, CDR2 SVGAGI. The J segment lost 7 bases and the V segment lost 0 bases, leaving 5 bases of the junction unmatched. The CDR3 protein is CASSYSRQGGEKLFF. CDR3 in DNA: TGTGCCAGCAGTTACTCCCGACAGGGAGGTGAAAAACTGTTTTTT.

The rearrangement joins TRBV19 to TRBJ1-2; no reliable D call. There are 14 residues in the CDR3. V was trimmed by 5 bases and J by 0 bases, leaving 10 bases between them. Germline loops: CDR1 LNHDA, CDR2 SQIVND (reference sequence). The CDR3: CASSVREANYGYTF. CDR3 in DNA: TGTGCCAGTAGTGTTCGGGAAGCTAACTATGGCTACACCTTC.

The chain is built from TRBV19 and TRBJ1-2; TRBD1 matches at 10 bases. Germline values: CDR1 LNHDA, CDR2 SQIVND (reference sequence). V dropped 4 bases and J dropped 4; count of bases not matched to a gene: 3. The CDR3 totals 14 residues. CDR3 sequence: CASSRDRGSYGYTF. CDR3 DNA: TGTGCCAGTAGTAGGGACAGGGGTAGCTATGGCTACACCTTC. Complete variable domain (other parts from reference TRBV19 and TRBJ1-2): DGGITQSPKYLFRKEGQNVTLSCEQNLNHDAMYWYRQDPGQGLRLIYYSQIVNDFQKGDIAEGYSVSREKKESFPLTVTSAQKNPTAFYLCASSRDRGSYGYTFGSGTRLTVV.

Only one count was recorded for this clone. This sequence joins TRBV21-1 and TRBJ1-2; TRBD1, the table's D call, was not compared with the DNA. TRBV21-1 is assigned pseudogene status. The CDR3 contains 13 residues. Written as DNA, the CDR3 is TGTGCCAGCAGCCTCGACAGGGGTTATGGCTACACCTTC. Its protein product is CASSLDRGYGYTF.

This sequence joins TRBV29-1 and TRBJ2-1; TRBD2 matches 11 bases. This CDR3 spans 18 amino acids. V shed 1 base and J 1 base; nucleotides not matched to a gene: 9. CDR1 and CDR2 (germline): SQVTM, ANQGSEA. CDR3 sequence: CSVEGGSGRAGSYNEQFF. The CDR3 coding sequence is TGCAGCGTTGAAGGCGGTAGCGGGAGGGCCGGGTCCTACAATGAGCAGTTCTTC.

The chain couples TRBV21-1 to TRBJ2-1; the table calls TRBD2, which could not be checked here. TRBV21-1 is flagged as a pseudogene. The CDR3 totals 16 residues. The CDR3 DNA sequence: TGTGCCAGCATCCGCCCTAGCGGGAGAGTTAACAATGAGCAGTTCTTC. This codes for CASIRPSGRVNNEQFF.